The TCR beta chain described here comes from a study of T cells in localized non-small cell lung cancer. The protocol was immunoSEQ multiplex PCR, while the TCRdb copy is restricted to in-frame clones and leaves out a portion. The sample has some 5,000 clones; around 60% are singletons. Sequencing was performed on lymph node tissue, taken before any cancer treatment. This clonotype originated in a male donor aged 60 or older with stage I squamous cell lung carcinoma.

The CDR3 nucleotides read TGTGCCAGTAGTATAGTCTCCGACTATGGCTACACCTTC. Translated, it gives CASSIVSDYGYTF. V is TRBV19 and J is TRBJ1-2; no clear D gene. Germline lookup yields CDR1 LNHDA and CDR2 SQIVND (reference sequence). Trimming stripped 1 base from V and 3 bases from J, with 6 bases between. The length of the CDR3 is 13 residues.